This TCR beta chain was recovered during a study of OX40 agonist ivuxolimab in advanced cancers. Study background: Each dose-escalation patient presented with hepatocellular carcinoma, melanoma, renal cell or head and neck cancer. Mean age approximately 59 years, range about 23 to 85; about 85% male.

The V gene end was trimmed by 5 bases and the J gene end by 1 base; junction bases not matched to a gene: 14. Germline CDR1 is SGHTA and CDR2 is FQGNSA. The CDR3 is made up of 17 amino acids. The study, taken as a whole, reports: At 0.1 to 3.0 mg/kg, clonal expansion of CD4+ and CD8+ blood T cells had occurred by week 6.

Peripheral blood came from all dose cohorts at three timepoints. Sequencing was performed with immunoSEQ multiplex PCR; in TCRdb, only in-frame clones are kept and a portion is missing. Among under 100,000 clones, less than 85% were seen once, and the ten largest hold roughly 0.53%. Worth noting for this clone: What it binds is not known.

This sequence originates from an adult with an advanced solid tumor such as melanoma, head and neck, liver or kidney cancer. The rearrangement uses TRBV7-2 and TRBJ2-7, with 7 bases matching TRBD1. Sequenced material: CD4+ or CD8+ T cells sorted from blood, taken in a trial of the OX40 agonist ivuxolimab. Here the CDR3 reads CASSTRQGSWGSYEQYF. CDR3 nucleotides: TGTGCCAGCAGCACACGACAGGGCTCCTGGGGGTCCTACGAGCAGTACTTC.